The 9 T cell receptor beta chains below all came from one sample that was sequenced in a study of beta chain features in type 1 diabetes. Study-level results: Patients with Type 1 diabetes showed moderately but significantly shorter TCRB CDR3s in all four CD4+ subsets.

These receptors' targets are unknown. Expressed TCRB transcripts got sequenced, as all isolated RNA was reverse transcribed. TCRdb keeps only in-frame clones here, not all; method: immunoSEQ multiplex PCR. The table lists 600,000 or so clones, more than 12% of them singletons, with approximately 0.039% in the top ten. Sample: naive CD4+ T cells from blood. These receptors all come from a man in his late teens or twenties with type 1 diabetes.

This clone was recorded a few times. Within the sample, other DNA sequences also encode this same CDR3. This chain joins TRBV9 and TRBJ2-5, with D tentatively TRBD2 (5 bases). The CDR3 totals 14 residues. CDR1 is SGDLS, CDR2 YYNGEE, per germline. Trimming took 0 bases from V and 1 from J, leaving 7 bases between them. CDR3 DNA sequence: TGTGCCAGCAGCGTAGTGGGGAGCCAAGAGACCCAGTACTTC. Protein sequence: CASSVVGSQETQYF. Full variable domain (rest looked up from reference TRBV9 and TRBJ2-5): DSGVTQTPKHLITATGQRVTLRCSPRSGDLSVYWYQQSLDQGLQFLIQYYNGEERAKGNILERFSAQQFPDLHSELNLSSLELGDSALYFCASSVVGSQETQYFGPGTRLLVL.

The chain couples TRBV5-1 to TRBJ2-2; TRBD1 aligns across 11 bases. Germline CDR1 reads SGHRS; CDR2 reads YFSETQ. The J segment lost 4 bases and the V segment lost 3 bases, leaving 2 bases of the junction unmatched. CDR3 length: 15 amino acids. The chain's CDR3 is CASSSDRGLTGELFF. Written as DNA, the CDR3 is TGCGCCAGCAGCTCGGACAGGGGGCTCACCGGGGAGCTGTTTTTT.

The J gene is TRBJ2-5, the V gene TRBV5-1; 9 bases agree with TRBD2. The CDR3 length is 16 residues. The J segment lost 5 bases and the V segment lost 3 bases, leaving 11 bases of the junction unmatched. Germline CDR1 and CDR2: SGHRS and YFSETQ. The CDR3 region is CASSSGGTSIRETQYF. The CDR3 nucleotides are TGCGCCAGCAGCTCTGGCGGGACTAGCATAAGGGAGACCCAGTACTTC. Supplemented by reference TRBV5-1 and TRBJ2-5, the full variable domain reads KAGVTQTPRYLIKTRGQQVTLSCSPISGHRSVSWYQQTPGQGLQFLFEYFSETQRNKGNFPGRFSGRQFSNSRSEMNVSTLELGDSALYLCASSSGGTSIRETQYFGPGTRLLVL.

The sample holds a few counts of this clone. J is TRBJ1-2 and V is TRBV30; 7 nucleotides line up with TRBD1. This CDR3 spans 12 amino acids. V lost 4 bases and J lost 7; bases outside the gene matches: 6. Germline V CDR1 and CDR2: GTSNPN, SVGIG (reference sequence). The CDR3 nucleotides read TGTGCCTGGAACGAGGGGGCGGGTGGCTACACCTTC. This gives the protein CAWNEGAGGYTF.

As for this clone: Other nucleotide sequences from this sample produce the same CDR3. The chain combines TRBV10-3 with TRBJ2-5, with D perhaps TRBD2 (5 bases). V lost 0 bases and J lost 1, with 6 bases in between. CDR3 length: 14 residues. Per germline, CDR1 ENHRY and CDR2 SYGVKD. CDR3 in amino acids: CAISESRGQETQYF. CDR3 DNA: TGTGCCATCAGTGAGTCCCGGGGCCAAGAGACCCAGTACTTC.

The chain couples TRBV2 to TRBJ2-3; D is uncertain. The CDR3 contains 12 residues. Germline V gene lookup returns CDR1 SNHLY and CDR2 FYNNEI. Deletions cut 8 bases from V and 2 bases from J, with 8 bases between. The CDR3 DNA reads as TGTGCCAGCCGGACCACCACAGATACGCAGTATTTT. Its protein is CASRTTTDTQYF.

V is TRBV19 and J is TRBJ2-5; D may be TRBD2 (6 bases). The length of the CDR3 is 14 residues. The V gene's germline CDR1 is LNHDA and CDR2 SQIVND (reference sequence). Trimming left V 7 bases short and J 2 bases short, with 14 bases between. The CDR3 region is CASTPGGQQETQYF. CDR3 nucleotides: TGTGCCAGTACTCCCGGGGGTCAGCAAGAGACCCAGTACTTC.

This clone was observed a handful of times. This chain joins TRBV11-2 and TRBJ1-1; possibly TRBD1 for D (5 bases). This CDR3 has 13 residues. Trimming shortened V by 5 bases and J by 5 bases, and 12 bases separated the two germline ends. From germline, CDR1 is SGHAT and CDR2 FQNNGV. The CDR3 loop reads CASSRGARTEAFF. The DNA for the CDR3 is TGTGCCAGCAGCCGTGGGGCCAGGACTGAAGCTTTCTTT.

V usage is TRBV5-1 and J usage is TRBJ2-1; no clear D. V was cut by 3 bases and J by 8 bases, with 9 bases left in between. This CDR3 contains 12 residues. Per germline, CDR1 SGHRS and CDR2 YFSETQ. The CDR3 DNA reads as TGCGCCAGCAGCTACGGTGGGGATGAGCAGTTCTTC. Its protein product is CASSYGGDEQFF.